Described below is a single T cell receptor (beta chain) sequence and its context. Germline V lookup: CDR1 SQVTM, CDR2 ANQGSEA. V lost 5 bases, J lost 8 bases, and 6 bases stayed unmatched. This CDR3 is 12 amino acids long. Per the authors' pipeline: Researchers report that nucleated cell counts were estimated from reference gene primer amplification. Sequencing was performed with immunoSEQ multiplex PCR; in TCRdb, only in-frame clones are kept and a portion is missing. That table is the source of V, J and clone size, and D and trimming were worked out from the DNA. The table lists roughly 98,000 clones, about 81% of them singletons, with around an eighth in the top ten. The data derive from a study of blood T cell repertoires in COVID-19. Study background: From the United States, Italy and Spain came samples of acute and convalescent COVID-19. Nucleic acid was either cDNA or gDNA, and it came from T cells, B-cell-depleted T cells, or PBMCs.

The sequencing input was peripheral blood. The V and J genes are TRBV29-1 and TRBJ1-2; 9 bases agree with TRBD1. This clonotype was sampled from a human donor in a cohort sampled during active COVID-19. The CDR3 DNA follows: TGCAGCGTTTGGGACAGGGAGGGCGGCTACACCTTC. Protein sequence: CSVWDREGGYTF.